This T cell receptor (beta chain) was captured by sequencing in a study of blood T cells in healthy people across ages (dated by TCRdb to about 2015). Study-level background: In model experiments, roughly one uniquely barcoded TCR beta cDNA molecule per two T cells was captured by template switching. To track age-related changes in TCR beta repertoire diversity, the study relied on deep sequencing normalized with unique cDNA molecular identifiers. Donors were grouped into four age groups: young (average 16 years), middle-aged (around 39), aged (approximately 67) and long-lived (82). To avoid experimental bias, donors of different ages were spread randomly across the sequencing lanes. Using the same blood draw, the study looked at two additional independent replicas of 1 million unique cDNA reads for two donors, one aged 18 to 30 and the other aged 80 or older. The paper as a whole reports these results and caveats: Estimates of total diversity from one million sequenced T cells were regarded as lower bounds and underestimates. Compared with the aged group, the long-lived group had more naive CD4+ T cells, fewer expanded clones and increased TCR diversity, a pattern suggesting age selection. Conclusive comparison of naive and antigen-experienced compartments was prevented by the profiling of bulk unsorted PBMCs. Observed TCR beta diversity correlated strongly with the percentage of naive T cells measured by flow cytometry. Because the CMV infection status of the donors was unknown, age-related changes in expanded clonotypes may potentially have been confounded. As age increased, observed TCR beta diversity per million T cells dropped in a roughly linear way, and a significant reduction was already evident by age 40.

Notes on this clonotype: What antigen it recognizes has not been identified. Base qualities are not recorded, but no much larger clone differs from it by a single base.

The library was generated by 5' RACE. Sequencing instrument: Illumina HiSeq 2500. A second roughly 7 to 11 cycle PCR used a sample-barcoded 5' primer and a J-beta primer mix. Each TCR beta cDNA molecule received a unique molecular identifier from a template-switch 5' adaptor carrying 12 random nucleotides. At least 2.5 million CDR3-containing paired-end reads were obtained from each sample. First-strand cDNA was synthesized from all RNA with the Mint cDNA synthesis kit, primed by a TRBC-specific oligonucleotide. After uracil-DNA glycosylase treatment, a first 18-cycle PCR used universal primers M1SS and BC2_uni_R on all cDNA. Under the source paper's analysis protocol: Each sample was normalized by randomly selecting 1 million high-quality reads, each carrying a distinct molecular identifier. Instead of being binned into consensus sequences, reads with shared molecular identifiers were discarded. MiTCR, set to a Q25 quality threshold and the strictest error-elimination algorithm, was used for CDR3 identification, clonotype clustering and error correction. A nonparametric unseen species model with Euler transformation was used to estimate lower-bound total TCR beta diversity. TCRdb trimmed the raw reads at Q25, called clones with MiXCR and kept productive beta chains. CDR3 protein duplicates are merged, each entry listing the most common genes and DNA. The V and J calls reflect TCRdb's pipeline rather than the authors' work. For this sample the table gives about 970,000 distinct CDR3 sequences, of which 45% to 60% were detected only once. The top ten hold about 22% of the sample.

The approximately 41 donors, aged about 6 to 100 years, were systemically healthy Caucasian individuals from Russia. Each donor gave 9.5 to 10 milliliters of peripheral blood, drawn into EDTA-treated Vacutainer tubes. PBMCs were isolated by Ficoll-Paque density-gradient centrifugation, with at least 6 million obtained per sample. Total RNA was extracted from PBMCs with Trizol reagent, with at least 6 micrograms obtained per sample. The percentages of naive CD45RAhigh/CD27high T cells were determined by flow cytometry on a PBMC aliquot from every donor. The CDR3 holds 16 amino acids from the cysteine to the phenylalanine. The DNA shown is the 48-base CDR3, in frame from base 1. V is cut back by 7 bases and J by 2 bases, with 12 bases in the junction unmatched. Sequences SNHLY (CDR1) and FYNNEI (CDR2) are obtained from the germline V gene.

Sequenced material: blood. The rearrangement joined TRBV2 to TRBJ2-7; 9 junctional bases match TRBD2. The receptor was derived from a woman between 55 and 75 years old in good health. The DNA sequence is TGTGCCAGCATCCTACTGACGACTAGCGGTCCCTACGAGCAGTACTTC. This translates into CASILLTTSGPYEQYF. With the rest looked up from the reference TRBV2 and TRBJ2-7 genes rather than sequenced, the full variable domain is EPEVTQTPSHQVTQMGQEVILRCVPISNHLYFYWYRQILGQKVEFLVSFYNNEISEKSEIFDDQFSVERPDGSNFTLKIRSTKLEDSAMYFCASILLTTSGPYEQYFGPGTRLTVT.